This T cell receptor (beta chain) was obtained from a study of blood T cells in healthy people across ages. At the level of the study: For every two T cells, template switching captured about one barcoded beta molecule. Overall study findings and caveats: The fall in TCR beta diversity per million T cells was roughly linear with age.

This clonotype appeared a single time. What it binds is not known. Using a J-beta primer mix together with a sample-barcoded 5' primer, a second PCR was run for roughly 7 to 12 cycles. MiXCR was run by TCRdb on the 5' RACE reads, yielding one entry per CDR3 protein. Of just under 900,000 distinct CDR3 sequences in the sample, less than 35% are singletons; the top ten hold about 18%. The germline V gene encodes CDR1 SGHTA and CDR2 FQGNSA. The CDR3 totals 17 residues. V shed 9 bases and J shed 0 bases, with 21 bases lying between them. Isolation yielded PBMCs, at least 6.5 million per sample, in every case.

The sample comprised blood. This chain connects TRBV7-2 to TRBJ2-1, with D perhaps TRBD2 (6 bases). The TCR originated in a woman aged 80 or over in good health. CDR3 sequence: CASSIPSGESSYNEQFF. CDR3 sequence (DNA): TGTGCCAGTAGTATTCCGTCGGGGGAGAGCTCCTACAATGAGCAGTTCTTC. Drawing the rest from reference TRBV7-2 and TRBJ2-1, the complete variable domain is GAGVSQSPSNKVTEKGKDVELRCDPISGHTALYWYRQSLGQGLEFLIYFQGNSAPDKSGLPSDRFSAERTGGSVSTLTIQRTQQEDSAVYLCASSIPSGESSYNEQFFGPGTRLTVL.